This T cell receptor (beta chain) was captured in a study of spatial heterogeneity in lung cancer. On the study more broadly: A unique TCR and UMI combination showed up more than ten times in raw reads, on average.

The length of the CDR3 is 14 residues. V shed 6 bases and J 4 bases; nucleotides not matched to a gene: 8. Noted time point: blood at routine non-recurrence follow-up after resection. From the 5' RACE reads, TCRdb called clonotypes with MiXCR, one entry per CDR3 protein. The sample holds just under 45,000 distinct CDR3 sequences, approximately 22% seen once. This clonotype was detected ten times or more. This specimen consisted of PBMCs, obtained at follow-up. The chain is built from TRBV12-3 or TRBV12-4 and TRBJ1-1; 7 nucleotides align to TRBD1. This receptor was obtained from a female donor with early-stage non-small cell lung cancer. This chain's CDR3 is CASSPGQASTEAFF. The CDR3 DNA sequence: TGTGCCAGCAGCCCCGGACAGGCCAGCACTGAAGCTTTCTTT.